This T cell receptor (beta chain) was found in a study of blood T cell repertoires in COVID-19. For the study at large: The analysed material was cDNA or gDNA that came from T cells, B-cell-depleted T cells, or PBMCs.

Trimming took 4 bases from V and 2 from J; bases not matched to a gene: 3. Germline lookup yields CDR1 SGHAT and CDR2 FQNNGV. The CDR3 extends over 15 amino acids. How the authors handled the data: Counts of nucleated cells, estimated from reference gene primer amplification, were obtained. Only in-frame clones appear in the TCRdb table, and some are missing; sequencing was by immunoSEQ multiplex PCR. V and J calls and clone size are copied from that table; D and trimming were computed from the DNA. The table records about 300,000 clones, around 92% of them present only once. This clone appeared a few times.

The sequence derives from a man aged 18 to 30 who had recovered from COVID-19. This chain links TRBV11-2 with TRBJ2-7; TRBD2 matches 12 bases. Source material: peripheral blood. The CDR3 loop reads CASSWASGGAYEQYF. CDR3 bases: TGTGCCAGCAGCTGGGCTAGCGGGGGGGCCTACGAGCAGTACTTC.